These 6 T cell receptor beta chains were sequenced from one sample in a study of STAT5B mutations in CD4+ large granular lymphocyte leukemia. The table came from immunoSEQ multiplex PCR; TCRdb's copy has only in-frame clones and leaves some out. Of roughly 30,000 clones in the sample, 76% were seen once. The specimen sequenced was CD4+ T cells from blood buffy coats. The receptor source for this set is a human donor in good health.

This clone was detected once. The V call is TRBV5-4, the J call TRBJ2-5; no clear D. Germline loops: CDR1 SGHNT, CDR2 YYREEE (reference sequence). CDR3 size: 15 residues. V was pared by 4 bases and J by 4 bases, with 17 bases between. The CDR3 here is CASSGKLGSGETQYF. The CDR3 DNA reads TGTGCCAGCAGCGGTAAATTAGGATCAGGAGAGACCCAGTACTTC.

The rearrangement links TRBV2 to TRBJ2-4, with D possibly TRBD2 on 5 matching bases. Germline CDR1 is SNHLY and CDR2 is FYNNEI. Trimming cost V 8 bases and J 1 base, with 21 bases left between them. The CDR3 is 17 residues long. CDR3 amino acids: CASQRRDLNTAKNIQYF. The DNA for the CDR3 is TGTGCCAGCCAAAGACGGGATTTAAATACGGCCAAAAACATTCAGTACTTC.

The rearrangement links TRBV6-6 to TRBJ1-2; 8 bases line up with TRBD1. Per the germline V gene, CDR1 is MNHNY and CDR2 is SVGAGI (reference sequence). The ends lost 2 bases at V and 4 bases at J; junction bases unmatched: 6. The CDR3 has 15 amino acids. CDR3 sequence: CASSYVDRGFYGYTF. CDR3 in DNA: TGTGCCAGCAGTTACGTAGACAGGGGATTCTATGGCTACACCTTC.

V is TRBV18 and J is TRBJ2-1; possible D gene TRBD1, 5 bases. Germline CDR1 KGHSH, CDR2 LQKENI. V dropped 2 bases and J dropped 6 bases, with 11 bases sitting between them. The CDR3 runs to 14 residues. DNA for the CDR3: TGTGCCAGCTCACCAGGGGCCTCATTCAATGAGCAGTTCTTC. Protein: CASSPGASFNEQFF. Based on the CDR3 plus reference TRBV18 and TRBJ2-1, the full variable domain is NAGVMQNPRHLVRRRGQEARLRCSPMKGHSHVYWYRQLPEEGLKFMVYLQKENIIDESGMPKERFSAEFPKEGPSILRIQQVVRGDSAAYFCASSPGASFNEQFFGPGTRLTVL.

The J gene is TRBJ1-5, the V gene TRBV28; TRBD1 matches 12 bases. The germline CDR1 and CDR2 sequences are MDHEN and SYDVKM. Trimming removed 5 bases from V and 5 bases from J; junction bases left unmatched: 7. The CDR3 is 16 amino acids. The CDR3 DNA sequence: TGTGCCAGCAGTCCGGTGGGACAGGGGGCGCATCAGCCCCAGCATTTT. Translation: CASSPVGQGAHQPQHF.

This chain uses TRBV29-1 with TRBJ2-1; 9 nucleotides agree with TRBD2. This CDR3 is 15 amino acids long. J gave up 1 base and V 7 bases, and 8 bases lay outside the gene matches. Germline-derived CDR1 and CDR2 are SQVTM and ANQGSEA. The CDR3 sequence is CSALPGLASYNEQFF. Here the CDR3 DNA reads TGCAGCGCCTTGCCCGGACTAGCGTCCTACAATGAGCAGTTCTTC.